A single sample is the source of the 18 T cell receptor beta chains below, sequenced in a study of cytomegalovirus exposure and HLA in healthy donors. Libraries were prepared by immunoSEQ multiplex PCR; TCRdb keeps only in-frame clonotypes and omits some of them. The top ten hold about 1% of the sample, which has approximately 56,000 clones, approximately 94% seen once. Sequencing was done on a sample of PBMCs. The receptors come from a man in his late teens or twenties in good health and CMV-seronegative.

The rearrangement joins TRBV4-3 to TRBJ1-2; tentative D call: TRBD1 (6 bases). The V and J ends lost 1 base and 0 bases respectively, with 15 bases between them. Germline V gene lookup returns CDR1 LGHNA and CDR2 YSLEER. This CDR3 spans 17 amino acids. CDR3 nucleotides: TGCGCCAGCAGCCAAGCTCTTGGACAGATGGCTAACTATGGCTACACCTTC. The encoded protein is CASSQALGQMANYGYTF.

The genes are TRBV5-1 and TRBJ2-3; D is perhaps TRBD2 (5 bases). The CDR3 has 14 amino acids. Germline CDR1 and CDR2: SGHRS and YFSETQ. The V and J ends lost 0 bases and 5 bases respectively, with 10 bases between them. CDR3 nucleotide sequence: TGCGCCAGCAGCTTGGTGAGGGTTGGAGATACGCAGTATTTT. Its protein is CASSLVRVGDTQYF.

This clone was detected only once. The V call is TRBV10-1, the J call TRBJ2-2; TRBD2 might be the D (6 bases). CDR1 and CDR2 (germline): WNHNN, SYGVQD (reference sequence). This CDR3 region has 15 residues. V was pared by 3 bases and J by 2 bases, with 10 bases between. CDR3 bases: TGCGCCAGCAGTGATCCTAGCGTTAACACCGGGGAGCTGTTTTTT. Residues: CASSDPSVNTGELFF.

V and J are TRBV5-6 and TRBJ1-4, with D unresolved. V was cut by 4 bases and J by 4 bases, with 11 bases left in between. Germline V gene data show CDR1 as SGHDT and CDR2 as YYEEEE. The CDR3 loop spans 14 amino acids. The CDR3 protein is CASSLVQYNEKLFF. The CDR3, as DNA: TGTGCCAGCAGCCTCGTCCAGTATAATGAAAAACTGTTTTTT.

This sequence joins TRBV7-9 and TRBJ2-1; TRBD2 agrees at 7 bases. There are 17 residues in the CDR3. Germline V CDR1 and CDR2: SEHNR, FQNEAQ (reference sequence). The V segment lost 7 bases and the J segment 3 bases; nucleotides outside the gene matches: 15. In DNA form, the CDR3 reads TGTGCCAGCACTCACTGGGCGGGAGCGGGCGACTACAATGAGCAGTTCTTC. This encodes CASTHWAGAGDYNEQFF.

This clone was detected once. This chain links TRBV19 with TRBJ2-3; 13 bases line up with TRBD2. V was clipped by 6 bases and J by 4 bases; unmatched bases: 4. The germline V gene has CDR1 LNHDA and CDR2 SQIVND (reference sequence). This CDR3 comprises 15 residues. Here the CDR3 reads CASSTGLAGSDTQYF. The CDR3 coding sequence is TGTGCCAGTAGCACGGGACTAGCGGGATCAGATACGCAGTATTTT.

V gene TRBV7-2 combines with J gene TRBJ2-1; 7 nucleotides line up with TRBD2. The CDR3 totals 17 residues. Germline assignment: CDR1 SGHTA and CDR2 FQGNSA. V lost 0 bases, J lost 2 bases, and 7 bases stayed unmatched. CDR3 sequence reads: CASSLAGGSFAYNEQFF. In nucleotides, the CDR3 is TGTGCCAGCAGCTTAGCGGGCGGGAGTTTCGCCTACAATGAGCAGTTCTTC.

V and J are TRBV5-1 and TRBJ2-2, with a weak D call TRBD2 (6 bases). This CDR3 has 15 residues. V dropped 9 bases and J dropped 6 bases, with 21 bases sitting between them. CDR1 and CDR2 from the germline V gene are SGHRS and YFSETQ. The CDR3 DNA reads as TGCGCCAACGAAAGCCGGGGGAAACCGTCCGGGGAGCTGTTTTTT. Protein product: CANESRGKPSGELFF.

The chain couples TRBV7-9 to TRBJ2-7; 7 bases line up with TRBD1. The ends lost 5 bases at V and 5 bases at J; junction bases unmatched: 9. This CDR3 comprises 14 residues. The germline CDR1 and CDR2 sequences are SEHNR and FQNEAQ (reference sequence). CDR3 nucleotides: TGTGCCAGCAGCCTACGGACAGGTTCCCACGAGCAGTACTTC. This encodes CASSLRTGSHEQYF.

V gene TRBV6-6 combines with J gene TRBJ1-1; D is perhaps TRBD1 (5 bases). The V gene's germline CDR1 is MNHNY and CDR2 SVGAGI (reference sequence). This CDR3 contains 12 residues. V lost 5 bases and J lost 11, with 15 bases in between. CDR3 nucleotides: TGTGCCAGCAGTAGCGGGACCCTCGGGGCTTTCTTT. Its protein is CASSSGTLGAFF.

The chain couples TRBV6-6 to TRBJ1-1; a possible D gene is TRBD1 (5 bases). CDR3 length: 14 residues. Germline values: CDR1 MNHNY, CDR2 SVGAGI (reference sequence). V lost 2 bases, J lost 6 bases, and 13 bases lay in between. The CDR3 loop is CASSYAGSWAEAFF. CDR3 DNA: TGTGCCAGCAGTTACGCAGGGTCATGGGCTGAAGCTTTCTTT.

The V call is TRBV5-5, the J call TRBJ2-5; 10 bases fit TRBD1. V was pared by 0 bases and J by 5 bases, with 4 bases of the junction left unmatched. CDR1 SGHKS and CDR2 YYEKEE come from the germline V gene (reference sequence). This CDR3 has 15 amino acids. The CDR3 loop reads CASSLETGGWETQYF. CDR3 sequence (DNA): TGTGCCAGCAGCTTGGAGACAGGGGGCTGGGAGACCCAGTACTTC.

The chain combines TRBV10-1 with TRBJ1-1; a possible D gene is TRBD1 (6 bases). CDR1 WNHNN and CDR2 SYGVQD come from the germline V gene (reference sequence). The CDR3 has 14 residues. V lost 4 bases and J lost 3, with 12 bases in between. As DNA, the CDR3 is TGCGCCAGCAGTGCCCAGGGGCGAGACACTGAAGCTTTCTTT. It yields the protein CASSAQGRDTEAFF.

V gene TRBV15 combines with J gene TRBJ2-1; 10 bases line up with TRBD2. Germline assignment: CDR1 LNHNV and CDR2 YYDKDF (reference sequence). CDR3 length equals 17 residues. The V segment lost 3 bases and the J segment 8 bases; nucleotides outside the gene matches: 13. The CDR3 protein is CATSRDTAGGPSHEQFF. As DNA, the CDR3 is TGTGCCACCAGCAGGGACACAGCGGGAGGGCCAAGTCATGAGCAGTTCTTC. Full variable domain (missing parts from reference TRBV15 and TRBJ2-1): DAMVIQNPRYQVTQFGKPVTLSCSQTLNHNVMYWYQQKSSQAPKLLFHYYDKDFNNEADTPDNFQSRRPNTSFCFLDIRSPGLGDTAMYLCATSRDTAGGPSHEQFFGPGTRLTVL.

The rearrangement uses TRBV2 and TRBJ2-7; 8 positions match TRBD2. CDR3 length: 14 amino acids. CDR1 is SNHLY and CDR2 is FYNNEI in the germline V gene. The trim removed 6 bases at V and 0 bases at J, leaving 4 bases unmatched. CDR3 nucleotides: TGTGCCAGCAGCTTTAGCGGGACCTCCTACGAGCAGTACTTC. Residues: CASSFSGTSYEQYF.

The V and J genes are TRBV15 and TRBJ2-7; the D gene is possibly TRBD2 (6 bases). Trimming removed 0 bases at V and 7 bases at J, with 19 bases between. CDR1 is LNHNV, CDR2 YYDKDF, per germline (reference sequence). The CDR3 consists of 16 residues. CDR3 bases: TGTGCCACCAGCAGAGATCGGGAGTCTTTACGAGATGAGCAGTACTTC. Amino acids: CATSRDRESLRDEQYF.

The chain couples TRBV9 to TRBJ2-7; D gene unclear. This CDR3 contains 14 residues. The V gene's germline CDR1 is SGDLS and CDR2 YYNGEE. Trimming took 4 bases from V and 2 from J, leaving 13 bases between them. The CDR3 region is CASSLRSSPYEQYF. As DNA, the CDR3 is TGTGCCAGCAGCCTCCGGAGTAGCCCCTACGAGCAGTACTTC.

The chain carries TRBV21-1 and TRBJ2-5; the table gives TRBD1 as D, unverified against the DNA. TRBV21-1 is classified as a pseudogene. The CDR3 length is 14 residues. The CDR3 region has the DNA TGTGCCAGCAGCAAAGACGGACAGCCAGAGACCCAGTACTTC. This encodes CASSKDGQPETQYF.